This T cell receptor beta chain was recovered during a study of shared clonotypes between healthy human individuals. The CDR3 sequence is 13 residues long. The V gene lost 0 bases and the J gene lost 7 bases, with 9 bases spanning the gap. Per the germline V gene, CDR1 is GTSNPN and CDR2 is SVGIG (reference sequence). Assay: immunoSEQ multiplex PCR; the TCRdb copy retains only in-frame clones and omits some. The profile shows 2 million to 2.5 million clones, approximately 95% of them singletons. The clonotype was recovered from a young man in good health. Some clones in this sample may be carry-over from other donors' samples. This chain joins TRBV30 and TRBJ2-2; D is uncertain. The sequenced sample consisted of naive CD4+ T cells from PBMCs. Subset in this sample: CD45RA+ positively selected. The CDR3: CAWSVGILGELFF. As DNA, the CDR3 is TGTGCCTGGAGTGTAGGCATCCTCGGGGAGCTGTTTTTT. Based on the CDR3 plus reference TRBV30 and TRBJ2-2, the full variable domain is SQTIHQWPATLVQPVGSPLSLECTVEGTSNPNLYWYRQAAGRGLQLLFYSVGIGQISSEVPQNLSASRPQDRQFILSSKKLLLSDSGFYLCAWSVGILGELFFGEGSRLTVL.